Below, 32 T cell receptor beta chains from the same sample are listed, as sequenced in a study of graft-versus-host responses after intestinal transplantation. The antigens for these receptors are not known. Some clones are missing from TCRdb's copy, which holds only in-frame ones; the method was immunoSEQ multiplex PCR. Among over 55,000 clones listed, about nine tenths were seen once. Source: unstimulated CD8+ T cells sorted from spleen or lymph node cells, taken before intestinal transplant. These receptors were taken from a human donor who received an intestinal transplant.

V and J are TRBV27 and TRBJ2-1, with TRBD1 matching 7 bases. The germline V gene has CDR1 MNHEY and CDR2 SMNVEV (reference sequence). The CDR3 is 12 amino acids. V lost 8 bases and J lost 4; bases outside the gene matches: 2. The CDR3 sequence: CASGDRYNEQFF. The CDR3 nucleotides read TGTGCCAGCGGGGACAGATACAATGAGCAGTTCTTC.

The DNA for the CDR3 is TGTGCCAGCAGGGGGGGTTATCAAGAGACCCAGTACTTC. Its translation is CASRGGYQETQYF. The rearrangement links TRBV6-1 to TRBJ2-5; weak D call: TRBD2 (6 bases). V lost 6 bases, J lost 2 bases, and 10 bases lay in between. Germline V gives CDR1 MNHNS, CDR2 SASEGT. The CDR3 is 13 amino acids.

This clone was seen only once. The chain has TRBV11-2 and TRBJ1-1; a weak D match, TRBD1 (6 bases). Germline CDR1 and CDR2: SGHAT and FQNNGV. The CDR3 contains 11 residues. The germline V and J ends were trimmed by 6 bases and 10 bases, with 12 bases remaining between them. CDR3 amino acids: CASSKQGVAFF. The CDR3 coding sequence is TGTGCCAGCAGTAAACAGGGAGTAGCTTTCTTT.

The genes are TRBV4-1 and TRBJ2-2; D may be TRBD2 (5 bases). This CDR3 spans 15 amino acids. Trimming pared 0 bases from V and 6 bases from J, leaving 11 bases between. Germline CDR1 reads MGHRA; CDR2 reads YSYEKL. The CDR3 nucleotides read TGCGCCAGCAGCCAAGATTTTGGGGAGTCCGGGGAGCTGTTTTTT. Protein product: CASSQDFGESGELFF.

This clone has a handful of counts. J is TRBJ2-2 and V is TRBV6-6; D possibly corresponds to TRBD1 (6 bases). CDR3 length equals 14 residues. Germline assignment: CDR1 MNHNY and CDR2 SVGAGI (reference sequence). V was cut by 6 bases and J by 3 bases, with 11 bases left in between. The CDR3 here is CASRNRVDTGELFF. For the CDR3, the DNA is TGTGCCAGCAGGAACAGGGTGGACACCGGGGAGCTGTTTTTT.

V is TRBV6-1 and J is TRBJ2-1; no firm D call. Deletions cut 1 base from V and 4 bases from J, with 14 bases between. Germline V gives CDR1 MNHNS, CDR2 SASEGT. The CDR3 length is 16 residues. The CDR3 DNA follows: TGTGCCAGCAGTGAAGTGTTCTGGCAAAATTACAATGAGCAGTTCTTC. Residues: CASSEVFWQNYNEQFF.

In the case of this clone: Other DNA variants within this sample encode the same CDR3. The J gene is TRBJ1-2, the V gene TRBV4-1; D possibly corresponds to TRBD1 (6 bases). Trimming stripped 3 bases from V and 7 bases from J, with 9 bases between. Germline V gene data show CDR1 as MGHRA and CDR2 as YSYEKL. The CDR3 is 12 amino acids. CDR3 amino acids: CASSQGAGGYTF. The CDR3 DNA reads TGCGCCAGCAGCCAGGGGGCGGGTGGCTACACCTTC.

V is TRBV13 and J is TRBJ2-5, with D perhaps matching TRBD2 (6 bases). V shed 7 bases and J shed 2 bases, with 14 bases lying between them. CDR3 length equals 14 residues. Germline assignment: CDR1 PRHDT and CDR2 FYEKMQ (reference sequence). The CDR3 bases are TGTGCCAGCACCACGGGACTCCGGCAAGAGACCCAGTACTTC. This encodes CASTTGLRQETQYF.

This chain joins TRBV5-1 and TRBJ1-1; the match to TRBD1 covers 7 bases. From germline, CDR1 is SGHRS and CDR2 YFSETQ. The CDR3 length is 14 residues. V gave up 0 bases and J gave up 4 bases; unmatched junction bases: 3. This CDR3 is CASSLAQGGTEAFF. Written as DNA, the CDR3 is TGCGCCAGCAGCTTGGCGCAGGGGGGCACTGAAGCTTTCTTT.

The chain links TRBV7-6 to TRBJ1-2, with 7 bases aligning to TRBD1. The V gene's germline CDR1 is SGHVS and CDR2 FNYEAQ. The CDR3 spans 15 residues. V shed 4 bases, J shed 9 bases, and the junction held 14 bases outside the gene matches. The DNA for the CDR3 is TGTGCCAGCAGCTGGAGGGACAGTCCCATTGAAAGCTACACCTTC. This translates into CASSWRDSPIESYTF.

The chain joins TRBV21-1 to TRBJ1-2; the table names TRBD1, a call not compared with the DNA. TRBV21-1 has pseudogene status. CDR3 length: 13 amino acids. Written as DNA, the CDR3 is TGTGCCAGCAGCAGGGCCCCCCCCTATGGCTACACCTTC. This codes for CASSRAPPYGYTF.

J is TRBJ2-1 and V is TRBV5-4; tentative D call: TRBD2 (6 bases). Germline V lookup: CDR1 SGHNT, CDR2 YYREEE (reference sequence). With 1 base removed from V and 3 bases from J, the gap between germline ends came to 11 bases. The CDR3 is 15 amino acids. CDR3 region: CASSLRGSYYNEQFF. CDR3 in DNA: TGTGCCAGCAGCTTGCGGGGGAGCTACTACAATGAGCAGTTCTTC. Based on the CDR3 plus reference TRBV5-4 and TRBJ2-1, the full variable domain is ETGVTQSPTHLIKTRGQQVTLRCSSQSGHNTVSWYQQALGQGPQFIFQYYREEENGRGNFPPRFSGLQFPNYSSELNVNALELDDSALYLCASSLRGSYYNEQFFGPGTRLTVL.

The chain is built from TRBV5-3 and TRBJ1-6; D gene unclear. TRBV5-3 carries the ORF label, with uncertain function. V was pared by 4 bases and J by 6 bases, with 14 bases between. The CDR3 has 15 residues. CDR3 DNA sequence: TGTGCCAGAAGCCCCCCGGTCCGGAGTAATTCACCCCTCCACTTT. It translates to CARSPPVRSNSPLHF.

The chain employs TRBV18 and TRBJ1-1, with TRBD1 identical over 9 bases. Germline trimming cut 6 bases from V and 5 bases from J; bases unmatched to any gene: 10. The CDR3 spans 15 residues. Germline CDR1 and CDR2: KGHSH and LQKENI. The CDR3 sequence is CASSPGGQGRTEAFF. In DNA form, the CDR3 reads TGTGCCAGCTCCCCCGGGGGACAGGGTAGGACTGAAGCTTTCTTT. The complete variable domain, with remaining parts taken from reference TRBV18 and TRBJ1-1, reads NAGVMQNPRHLVRRRGQEARLRCSPMKGHSHVYWYRQLPEEGLKFMVYLQKENIIDESGMPKERFSAEFPKEGPSILRIQQVVRGDSAAYFCASSPGGQGRTEAFFGQGTRLTVV.

The V and J genes are TRBV2 and TRBJ1-2; 7 bases map to TRBD1. CDR1 SNHLY and CDR2 FYNNEI come from the germline V gene. The CDR3 loop spans 13 amino acids. Losses at the gene ends were 4 bases for V and 6 bases for J; bases not matched to a gene: 5. The CDR3 protein is CASSGGQRDGYTF. Written as DNA, the CDR3 is TGTGCCAGCAGTGGGGGACAGAGAGATGGCTACACCTTC.

This chain uses TRBV9 with TRBJ2-1, with 9 bases aligning to TRBD2. The germline V gene encodes CDR1 SGDLS and CDR2 YYNGEE. The CDR3 sequence is 16 residues long. Trimming took 5 bases from V and 6 from J; bases not matched to a gene: 12. CDR3 sequence: CASRASGGSPANEQFF. CDR3 DNA sequence: TGTGCCAGCAGGGCCAGCGGGGGGTCCCCAGCCAATGAGCAGTTCTTC.

The CDR3 DNA follows: TGTGCCAGCAGCCAAGCGGGGGGGTACTCCTACGAGCAGTACTTC. It codes for CASSQAGGYSYEQYF. The chain combines TRBV14 with TRBJ2-7, with 8 bases matching TRBD2. Losses at the gene ends were 1 base for V and 0 bases for J; bases not matched to a gene: 2. The CDR3 runs to 15 residues. Germline V gene lookup returns CDR1 SGHDN and CDR2 FVKESK. The variable domain in full, with the rest retrieved from reference TRBV14 and TRBJ2-7, is EAGVTQFPSHSVIEKGQTVTLRCDPISGHDNLYWYRRVMGKEIKFLLHFVKESKQDESGMPNNRFLAERTGGTYSTLKVQPAELEDSGVYFCASSQAGGYSYEQYFGPGTRLTVT.

The chain couples TRBV27 to TRBJ2-2; D gene ambiguous. Trimming removed 7 bases from V and 4 bases from J, with 16 bases in between. CDR3 size: 15 residues. Germline CDR1 reads MNHEY; CDR2 reads SMNVEV (reference sequence). CDR3 bases: TGTGCCAGCACCACGACACACGCAGGCACCGGGGAGCTGTTTTTT. This gives the protein CASTTTHAGTGELFF.

V and J are TRBV6-4 and TRBJ1-5, with D maybe TRBD1 (5 bases). The CDR3 runs 12 residues. CDR1 and CDR2 (germline): MRHNA, SNTAGT. Trimming took off 2 bases at V and 11 bases at J, with 10 bases between the two ends. CDR3 coding DNA: TGTGCCAGCAGTGACCCGTGGGGGGCCCAGCATTTT. Protein sequence: CASSDPWGAQHF.

This clone is a singleton in its sample. The chain links TRBV10-2 to TRBJ2-7; maybe TRBD1 (7 bases). Germline loops: CDR1 WSHSY, CDR2 SAAADI. The CDR3 has 14 residues. V lost 7 bases and J lost 1, with 14 bases in between. The CDR3 nucleotides are TGCGCCAGCAATGGAGGGGGCCTGTCCTACGAGCAGTACTTC. It translates to CASNGGGLSYEQYF.

This clone was recorded a few times. This chain connects TRBV6-5 to TRBJ2-7; 10 bases are shared with TRBD1. Germline CDR1 and CDR2: MNHEY and SVGAGI. The CDR3 sequence is 14 residues long. V trimming: 2 bases; J trimming: 2 bases; junction bases outside the gene matches: 0. The DNA of the CDR3 is TGTGCCAGCAGTTACGGGACAGGGGCCTACGAGCAGTACTTC. Its translation is CASSYGTGAYEQYF.

This clone was seen only a few times. This sequence joins TRBV4-1 and TRBJ1-2, with a weak D call TRBD1 (5 bases). Germline V gives CDR1 MGHRA, CDR2 YSYEKL. The V end lost 1 base, the J end lost 8 bases, and 14 bases lay between the germline ends. The CDR3 runs 14 residues. CDR3 protein: CASSQVLGLAGYTF. The CDR3 nucleotides read TGCGCCAGCAGCCAAGTGCTGGGACTCGCAGGCTACACCTTC.

This sequence joins TRBV7-3 and TRBJ1-1; D may be TRBD1 (5 bases). This CDR3 comprises 15 residues. CDR1 is SGHTA and CDR2 is FQGTGA in the germline V gene. The V end was cut by 4 bases, the J end by 1 base, with 13 bases between. This CDR3 reads CASSSGLEGNTEAFF. The CDR3 DNA sequence: TGTGCCAGCAGCTCGGGACTCGAGGGGAACACTGAAGCTTTCTTT.

This clone has a handful of counts. The J gene is TRBJ1-4, the V gene TRBV15; D not resolved. CDR1 and CDR2 from the germline V gene are LNHNV and YYDKDF (reference sequence). The CDR3 length is 13 residues. Trimming removed 8 bases from V and 10 bases from J, with 17 bases in between. Written as DNA, the CDR3 is TGTGCCACCCGGGAGCTCCGAGGAGGAAAACTGTTTTTT. Its protein is CATRELRGGKLFF.

The genes are TRBV18 and TRBJ2-7; tentative D call: TRBD1 (5 bases). Trimming pared 2 bases from V and 2 bases from J, leaving 13 bases between. This CDR3 is built from 15 residues. CDR1 and CDR2 (germline): KGHSH, LQKENI. The CDR3 nucleotides are TGTGCCAGCTCACCAGTGACAGAGGCCACCTACGAGCAGTACTTC. It specifies CASSPVTEATYEQYF.

The chain links TRBV5-1 to TRBJ2-1, with a possible D match to TRBD2 (6 bases). Deletions cut 0 bases from V and 2 bases from J, with 12 bases between. Germline V lookup: CDR1 SGHRS, CDR2 YFSETQ. This CDR3 region has 16 residues. CDR3 protein: CASSLAGVNPYNEQFF. CDR3 coding DNA: TGCGCCAGCAGCTTGGCGGGGGTTAACCCCTACAATGAGCAGTTCTTC. Using reference TRBV5-1 and TRBJ2-1 for the parts outside the CDR3, the full variable domain is KAGVTQTPRYLIKTRGQQVTLSCSPISGHRSVSWYQQTPGQGLQFLFEYFSETQRNKGNFPGRFSGRQFSNSRSEMNVSTLELGDSALYLCASSLAGVNPYNEQFFGPGTRLTVL.

The gene calls are TRBV11-2 and TRBJ2-5; a possible D gene is TRBD1 (6 bases). This CDR3 spans 17 amino acids. The V and J ends lost 1 base and 3 bases respectively, with 18 bases between them. Per the germline V gene, CDR1 is SGHAT and CDR2 is FQNNGV. For the CDR3, the DNA is TGTGCCAGCAGCTTAGGGTCGCAGGGGATAGGAGAAGAGACCCAGTACTTC. It translates to CASSLGSQGIGEETQYF.

The CDR3 region has the DNA TGTGCCAGCAGCGCCCCCGGCGGGGCCACAGATACGCAGTATTTT. Translated: CASSAPGGATDTQYF. The chain links TRBV9 to TRBJ2-3; maybe TRBD2 (6 bases). Trimming cost V 3 bases and J 2 bases, with 13 bases left between them. Looked up from germline, CDR1 is SGDLS and CDR2 is YYNGEE. This CDR3 region has 15 residues. Variable domain in full (rest from reference TRBV9 and TRBJ2-3): DSGVTQTPKHLITATGQRVTLRCSPRSGDLSVYWYQQSLDQGLQFLIQYYNGEERAKGNILERFSAQQFPDLHSELNLSSLELGDSALYFCASSAPGGATDTQYFGPGTRLTVL.

The chain combines TRBV6-6 with TRBJ1-1; D remains unclear. The CDR3 covers 11 residues. Trimming took 7 bases from V and 6 from J, leaving 9 bases between them. CDR1 is MNHNY and CDR2 is SVGAGI in the germline V gene (reference sequence). The CDR3 loop reads CASTLGAEAFF. Written as DNA, the CDR3 is TGTGCCAGCACCCTCGGGGCTGAAGCTTTCTTT.

This chain uses TRBV25-1 with TRBJ1-1, with TRBD1 as a possible D gene (5 bases). Germline CDR1 and CDR2: MGHDK and SYGVNS. The CDR3 is 10 amino acids. The germline V and J ends were trimmed by 8 bases and 7 bases, with 8 bases remaining between them. CDR3 loop: CASQGNEAFF. In nucleotides, the CDR3 is TGTGCCAGCCAGGGTAATGAAGCTTTCTTT.

The chain joins TRBV7-8 to TRBJ1-4; 9 bases are a match to TRBD1. The V and J ends lost 5 bases and 5 bases, in that order; junction bases with no gene match: 12. In germline, CDR1 is SGHVS, CDR2 FQNEAQ. The CDR3 is 17 amino acids. The CDR3 nucleotides are TGTGCCAGCAGCGCCGGGGGACAGGGCCTAAGAAATGAAAAACTGTTTTTT. Its translation is CASSAGGQGLRNEKLFF.

J is TRBJ2-7 and V is TRBV29-1; 10 nucleotides align to TRBD1. J was trimmed by 5 bases and V by 7 bases; bases with no gene match: 5. The length of the CDR3 is 12 residues. Germline V gene data show CDR1 as SQVTM and CDR2 as ANQGSEA. CDR3 DNA: TGCAGCGCCCGACAGGGGGCGGACGAGCAGTACTTC. Residues: CSARQGADEQYF.